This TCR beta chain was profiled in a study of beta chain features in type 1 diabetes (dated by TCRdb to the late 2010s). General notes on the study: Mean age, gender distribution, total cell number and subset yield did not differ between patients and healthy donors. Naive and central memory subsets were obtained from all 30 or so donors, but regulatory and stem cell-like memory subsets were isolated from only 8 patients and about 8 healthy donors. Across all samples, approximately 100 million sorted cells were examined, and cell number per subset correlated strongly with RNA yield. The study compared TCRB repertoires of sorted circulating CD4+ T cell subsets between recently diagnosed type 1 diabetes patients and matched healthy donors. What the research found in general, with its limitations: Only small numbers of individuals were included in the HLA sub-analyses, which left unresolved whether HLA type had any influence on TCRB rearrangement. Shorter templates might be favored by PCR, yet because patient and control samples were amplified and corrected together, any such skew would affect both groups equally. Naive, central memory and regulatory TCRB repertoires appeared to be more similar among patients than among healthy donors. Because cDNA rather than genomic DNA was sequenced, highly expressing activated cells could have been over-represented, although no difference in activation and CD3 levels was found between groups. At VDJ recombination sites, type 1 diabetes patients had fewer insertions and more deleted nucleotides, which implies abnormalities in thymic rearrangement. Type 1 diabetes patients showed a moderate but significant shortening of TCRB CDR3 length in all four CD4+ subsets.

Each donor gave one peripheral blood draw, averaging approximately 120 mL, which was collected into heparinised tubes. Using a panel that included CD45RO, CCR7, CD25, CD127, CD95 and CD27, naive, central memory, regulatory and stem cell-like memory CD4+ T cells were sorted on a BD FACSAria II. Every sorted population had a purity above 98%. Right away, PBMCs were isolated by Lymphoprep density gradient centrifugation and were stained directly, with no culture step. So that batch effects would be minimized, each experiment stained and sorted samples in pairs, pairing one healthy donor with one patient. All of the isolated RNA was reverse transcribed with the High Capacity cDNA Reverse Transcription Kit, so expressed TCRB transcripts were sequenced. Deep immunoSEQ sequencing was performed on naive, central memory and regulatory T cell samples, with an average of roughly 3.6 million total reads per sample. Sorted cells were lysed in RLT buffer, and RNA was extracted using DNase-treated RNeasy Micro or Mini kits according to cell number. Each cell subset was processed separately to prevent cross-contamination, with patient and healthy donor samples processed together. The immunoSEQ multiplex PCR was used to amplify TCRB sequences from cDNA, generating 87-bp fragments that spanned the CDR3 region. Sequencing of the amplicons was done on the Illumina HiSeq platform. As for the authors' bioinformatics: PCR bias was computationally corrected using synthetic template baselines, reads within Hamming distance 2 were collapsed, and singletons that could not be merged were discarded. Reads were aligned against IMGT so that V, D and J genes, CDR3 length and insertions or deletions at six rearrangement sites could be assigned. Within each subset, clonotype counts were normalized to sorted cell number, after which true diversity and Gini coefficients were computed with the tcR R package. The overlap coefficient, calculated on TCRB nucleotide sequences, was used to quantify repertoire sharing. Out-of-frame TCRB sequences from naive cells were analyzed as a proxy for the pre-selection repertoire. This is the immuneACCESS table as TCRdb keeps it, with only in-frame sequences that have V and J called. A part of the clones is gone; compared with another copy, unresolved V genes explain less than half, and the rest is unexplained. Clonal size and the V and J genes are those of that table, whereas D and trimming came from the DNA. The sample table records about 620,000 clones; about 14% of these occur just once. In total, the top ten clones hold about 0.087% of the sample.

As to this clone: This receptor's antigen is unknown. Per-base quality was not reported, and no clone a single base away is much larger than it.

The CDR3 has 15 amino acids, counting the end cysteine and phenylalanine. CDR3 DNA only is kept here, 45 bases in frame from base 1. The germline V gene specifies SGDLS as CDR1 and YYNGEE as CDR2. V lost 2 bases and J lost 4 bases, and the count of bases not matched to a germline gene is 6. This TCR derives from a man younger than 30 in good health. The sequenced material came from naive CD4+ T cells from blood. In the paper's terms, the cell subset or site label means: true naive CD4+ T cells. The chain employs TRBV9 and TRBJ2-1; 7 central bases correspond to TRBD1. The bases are TGTGCCAGCAGCGTCTCGGGACAGAGTTACAATGAGCAGTTCTTC. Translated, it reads CASSVSGQSYNEQFF.